This T cell receptor beta chain comes out of a study of blood T cell repertoires in COVID-19. CDR3 length: 14 amino acids. The germline gives CDR1 LGHNA, CDR2 YNFKEQ. With 5 bases clipped from V and 9 bases from J, the junction kept 7 bases outside the gene matches. Assay: immunoSEQ multiplex PCR; the TCRdb copy retains only in-frame clones and omits some. The sample has a few hundred thousand clones, about 90% seen once; the top ten hold 2% to 3%. The sequenced sample was peripheral blood. This TCR derives from a person between 18 and 35 years old with COVID-19, enrolled during active disease. The rearrangement uses TRBV4-2 and TRBJ1-3; 10 bases are a match to TRBD1. The CDR3 is CASSNPGQGSTIYF. The CDR3, as DNA: TGTGCCAGCAGCAACCCGGGACAGGGGAGCACCATATATTTT.